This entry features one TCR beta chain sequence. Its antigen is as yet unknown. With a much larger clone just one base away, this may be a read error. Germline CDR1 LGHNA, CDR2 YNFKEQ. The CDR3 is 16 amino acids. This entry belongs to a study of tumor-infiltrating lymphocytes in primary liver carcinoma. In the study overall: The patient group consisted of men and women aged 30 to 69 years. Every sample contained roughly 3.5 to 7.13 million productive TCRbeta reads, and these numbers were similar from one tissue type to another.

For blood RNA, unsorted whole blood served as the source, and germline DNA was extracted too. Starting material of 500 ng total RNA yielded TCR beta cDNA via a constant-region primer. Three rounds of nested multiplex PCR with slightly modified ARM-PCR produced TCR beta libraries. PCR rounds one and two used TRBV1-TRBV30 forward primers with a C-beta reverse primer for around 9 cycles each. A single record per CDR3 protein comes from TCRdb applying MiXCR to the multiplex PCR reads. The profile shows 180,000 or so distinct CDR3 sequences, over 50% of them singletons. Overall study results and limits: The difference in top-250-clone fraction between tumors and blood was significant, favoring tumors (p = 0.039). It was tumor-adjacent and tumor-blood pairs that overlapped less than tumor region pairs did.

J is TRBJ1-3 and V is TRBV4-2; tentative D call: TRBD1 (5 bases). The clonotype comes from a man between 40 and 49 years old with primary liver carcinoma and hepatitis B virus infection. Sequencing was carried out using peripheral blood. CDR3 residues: CATSHDSTASGNTIYF. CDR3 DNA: TGTGCCACCAGCCATGACTCGACAGCCTCTGGAAACACCATATATTTT.